This T cell receptor beta chain originates from a study of blood T cells in healthy people across ages. Study-level findings and limits: TCR beta diversity per million T cells fell roughly linearly with age.

Next came a second PCR, run for about 7 to 12 cycles, which used a sample-barcoded 5' primer along with a J-beta primer mix. Using its own MiXCR run on the 5' RACE reads, TCRdb lists one record per CDR3 protein. The profile shows some 700,000 distinct CDR3 sequences, about 42% of them singletons. The study drew donors from healthy Caucasian individuals in Russia aged roughly 6 to 100. Researchers collected approximately 9.5 milliliters of peripheral blood from every single donor. Comments on this clonotype: Its target is unknown. A much larger clone lies one base from this, so it may be a read error.

Germline-derived CDR1 and CDR2 are SGHDT and YYEEEE. V lost 4 bases, J lost 11 bases, and 9 bases stayed unmatched. CDR3 length: 13 residues. The sample taken for sequencing was blood. The source of this sequence is a woman aged 60-70 years in good health. The rearrangement uses TRBV5-6 and TRBJ2-5, with 9 bases lining up with TRBD1. CDR3 amino acids: CASSPDRGNEQYF. The CDR3 nucleotides are TGTGCCAGCAGCCCGGACAGGGGTAATGAGCAGTACTTC.